This T cell receptor (beta chain) comes out of a study of HIV-infected patients and healthy controls. The germline gives CDR1 ENHRY, CDR2 SYGVKD. The CDR3 totals 14 residues. The V gene lost 3 bases and the J gene lost 2 bases, with 9 bases spanning the gap. This clonotype is classed as medium-sized. Antigen: not known. Roughly three months, about 14 weeks, into antiretroviral therapy, follow-up blood was collected. No cell fractionation was done, so the repertoire covers all unsorted peripheral blood T cells. Reverse transcription used around 500 ng RNA and constant-region primers for alpha and beta. Each of the alpha and beta chains got its own library through chain-specific third strand synthesis with indices. TCRdb analysed the 5' RACE reads with MiXCR anew, one entry per CDR3 protein. The repertoire has approximately 9,000 distinct CDR3 sequences, approximately 9.1% of them found once; the top ten carry approximately 12%.

Study-wide results and caveats: In HIV-infected patients, the apparent post-therapy Gini index recovery did not replicate in size-matched data. Diversity differences between study cohorts were not due to their slight age and sex differences. Healthy controls shared more CDR3 sequences between individuals than HIV-infected patients did. Healthy control repertoires had roughly threefold more distinct CDR3s than untreated HIV+ repertoires, and higher Shannon diversity.

The sample consisted of blood, taken during antiretroviral therapy. The V call is TRBV10-3, the J call TRBJ2-3; perhaps TRBD1 as D (6 bases). The source of this sequence is an adult with HIV infection. The CDR3 sequence is CAISERDNTDTQYF. CDR3 sequence (DNA): TGTGCCATCAGTGAACGGGACAACACAGATACGCAGTATTTT.